Shown below are 25 T cell receptor beta chains from a single sample sequenced in a study of post-analysis software for immune sequencing data (dated by TCRdb to between 2015 and 2016). What the authors observed across the whole study: Significantly higher frequencies in patients than in controls were found for about 5 TRBV segments, including TRBV5-6, TRBV5-1 and TRBV20-1.

Libraries were made using PCR. The sample was run on an Illumina HiSeq 2500. To reduce PCR and sequencing biases, unique molecular identifiers were incorporated into the TCR beta cDNA libraries. The public reads were quality trimmed at Q25 with fastp and then assembled into clones with MiXCR by TCRdb, keeping productive beta chains. Duplicate CDR3 protein sequences are folded into a single record with the most common DNA and genes. The sample data list 600,000 to 750,000 distinct CDR3 sequences, and about 60% of these were observed just once. The top ten clonotypes cover about 11% of the sample. These receptors have no identified antigens. Sequencing used blood. The receptors were gathered from a girl between 2 and 10 years old with multiple sclerosis.

This clonotype has more than one count but fewer than ten. The chain has TRBV7-9 and TRBJ2-7, with 10 bases fitting TRBD2. The V segment lost 6 bases and the J segment 2 bases; nucleotides outside the gene matches: 13. The CDR3 is 17 amino acids. The V gene's germline CDR1 is SEHNR and CDR2 FQNEAQ (reference sequence). The CDR3 region is CASSPPPGLAFPYEQYF. In DNA form, the CDR3 reads TGTGCCAGCAGTCCTCCTCCGGGACTAGCGTTCCCCTACGAGCAGTACTTC.

This clonotype occurred once. The chain links TRBV7-2 to TRBJ2-6, with 11 bases that match TRBD2. The germline V gene encodes CDR1 SGHTA and CDR2 FQGNSA. This CDR3 has 19 amino acids. J was trimmed by 0 bases and V by 5 bases; bases with no gene match: 9. The CDR3 is CASSPDSGGAGSGANVLTF. CDR3 DNA sequence: TGTGCCAGCAGCCCGGATAGCGGGGGGGCCGGCTCTGGGGCCAACGTCCTGACTTTC.

This chain uses TRBV20-1 with TRBJ2-5; 10 bases fit TRBD2. From germline, CDR1 is DFQATT and CDR2 SNEGSKA (reference sequence). The CDR3 covers 15 residues. V was pared by 6 bases and J by 5 bases, with 12 bases of the junction left unmatched. The CDR3 DNA reads as TGCAGTGCGCAAATAGCGGGAGGTCTCTCTGAGACCCAGTACTTC. Translated, it gives CSAQIAGGLSETQYF.

V gene TRBV25-1 combines with J gene TRBJ1-2; perhaps TRBD1 as D (6 bases). Germline V gene data show CDR1 as MGHDK and CDR2 as SYGVNS. The CDR3 extends over 15 amino acids. Trimming removed 0 bases at V and 4 bases at J, with 12 bases between. CDR3 region: CASSEYPGDRYGYTF. The CDR3 DNA sequence: TGTGCCAGCAGTGAATACCCAGGGGATCGCTATGGCTACACCTTC.

V and J are TRBV7-2 and TRBJ1-1, with a weak D call TRBD1 (6 bases). The CDR3 has 15 amino acids. V lost 3 bases to trimming and J lost 8 bases, with 19 bases between them. Germline values: CDR1 SGHTA, CDR2 FQGNSA. CDR3: CASSLRRGGAGEAFF. DNA for the CDR3: TGTGCCAGCAGCTTGAGGAGAGGGGGGGCGGGGGAAGCTTTCTTT.

The chain couples TRBV28 to TRBJ2-5; D is possibly TRBD1 or TRBD2 (5 bases each). From germline, CDR1 is MDHEN and CDR2 SYDVKM. V was pared by 3 bases and J by 5 bases, with 10 bases between. This CDR3 is built from 13 residues. CDR3 residues: CASSFGGTETQYF. CDR3 nucleotides: TGTGCCAGCAGTTTTGGGGGAACGGAGACCCAGTACTTC.

This clonotype was counted a few times. The V gene is TRBV29-1, the J gene TRBJ2-3; TRBD1 agrees at 9 bases. After removal of 0 bases from V and 4 bases from J, the junction contained 11 bases not matched to a gene. The germline V gene encodes CDR1 SQVTM and CDR2 ANQGSEA. This CDR3 is built from 17 residues. CDR3 in amino acids: CSVEDFMGQGIADTQYF. The CDR3 DNA sequence: TGCAGCGTTGAAGATTTTATGGGACAGGGAATTGCAGATACGCAGTATTTT.

The rearrangement joins TRBV6-2 or TRBV6-3 to TRBJ2-5; perhaps D is TRBD1 or TRBD2 (6 bases each). V lost 6 bases and J 3 bases, leaving 14 bases between the germline ends. The CDR3 totals 14 residues. CDR1 MNHEY and CDR2 SVGEGT come from the germline V gene. This CDR3 is CASSLPGGEETQYF. As DNA, the CDR3 is TGTGCCAGCAGCCTCCCCGGGGGCGAAGAGACCCAGTACTTC.

This chain uses TRBV5-1 with TRBJ2-7; D perhaps matches TRBD1 (6 bases). Per the germline V gene, CDR1 is SGHRS and CDR2 is YFSETQ. V lost 3 bases, J lost 2 bases, and 15 bases lay in between. This CDR3 is built from 15 residues. Written as DNA, the CDR3 is TGCGCCAGCAGCTACCGGGTCAGGGGAACCTACGAGCAGTACTTC. Translation gives CASSYRVRGTYEQYF.

The rearrangement uses TRBV6-6 and TRBJ2-5; weak D call: TRBD2 (5 bases). The J call could be wrong; TRBJ2-7 is a better fit for the DNA end. This CDR3 has 12 residues. Germline lookup yields CDR1 MNHNY and CDR2 SVGAGI (reference sequence). CDR3 region: CASSTTRSEQYF. The CDR3 DNA reads as TGTGCCAGCAGTACAACTAGAAGCGAGCAGTACTTC.

This clonotype was counted only a few times. The chain combines TRBV13 with TRBJ2-4; 9 bases are a match to TRBD1. The J call could be wrong; TRBJ2-7 is a better fit for the DNA end. Germline loops: CDR1 PRHDT, CDR2 FYEKMQ (reference sequence). This CDR3 is built from 14 residues. The CDR3 DNA is TGTGCCAGCAGCAGCCCGGACAGGGGATACGAGCAGTACTTC. Translation gives CASSSPDRGYEQYF.

This chain links TRBV6-1 with TRBJ2-3; D is unclear. The CDR3 runs 15 residues. The germline V gene encodes CDR1 MNHNS and CDR2 SASEGT. Trimming cost V 5 bases and J 0 bases, with 12 bases left between them. This CDR3 reads CASSITPSSTDTQYF. The CDR3 nucleotides are TGTGCCAGCAGTATCACTCCGAGTAGCACAGATACGCAGTATTTT.

The rearrangement joins TRBV12-3 or TRBV12-4 to TRBJ2-3; TRBD1 is a possible D gene (5 bases). The V gene lost 6 bases and the J gene lost 1 base, with 11 bases spanning the gap. The CDR3 length is 14 residues. The CDR3 loop reads CASRIDRRTDTQYF. The CDR3 nucleotides read TGTGCCAGCAGAATTGACAGACGCACAGATACGCAGTATTTT.

This clonotype was counted ten times or more. V usage is TRBV5-5 and J usage is TRBJ2-5; D remains ambiguous. This CDR3 comprises 14 residues. Trimming left V 5 bases short and J 2 bases short, with 13 bases between. Germline V CDR1 and CDR2: SGHKS, YYEKEE (reference sequence). CDR3 nucleotides: TGTGCCAGCAGTTTACCAGGTGGACAAGAGACCCAGTACTTC. Amino acids: CASSLPGGQETQYF.

The V gene is TRBV11-1, the J gene TRBJ2-1; D may be TRBD1 or TRBD2 (5 bases each). From germline, CDR1 is SGHAT and CDR2 FQDESV (reference sequence). V was cut by 5 bases and J by 7 bases, with 9 bases left in between. CDR3 length: 12 amino acids. The CDR3 is CASSPGRNEQFF. CDR3 sequence (DNA): TGTGCCAGCAGCCCGGGACGGAATGAGCAGTTCTTC.

This chain joins TRBV4-1 and TRBJ1-1, with D perhaps matching TRBD1 (6 bases). This CDR3 has 15 amino acids. Germline lookup yields CDR1 MGHRA and CDR2 YSYEKL. V shed 1 base and J shed 1 base, with 10 bases lying between them. The CDR3 protein is CASSQVGQRNTEAFF. The CDR3 nucleotides are TGCGCCAGCAGCCAAGTAGGACAGCGGAACACTGAAGCTTTCTTT.

V and J are TRBV7-9 and TRBJ2-3, with D perhaps TRBD2 (6 bases). The CDR3 has 14 amino acids. The germline CDR1 and CDR2 sequences are SEHNR and FQNEAQ (reference sequence). V was shortened by 4 bases and J by 6 bases, with 14 bases between the two germline ends. CDR3 sequence: CASSSLGTADTQYF. DNA of the CDR3: TGTGCCAGCAGCTCCCTCGGGACTGCCGATACGCAGTATTTT.

This clonotype was counted between two and nine times. The chain is built from TRBV29-1 and TRBJ2-6, with unresolved D. CDR1 and CDR2 from the germline V gene are SQVTM and ANQGSEA. The CDR3 loop spans 18 amino acids. Trimming took 1 base from V and 0 from J, leaving 16 bases between them. This CDR3 reads CSVEVSQASLSGANVLTF. In DNA, the CDR3 is TGCAGCGTTGAAGTCAGTCAGGCTTCCCTCTCTGGGGCCAACGTCCTGACTTTC.

A few counts support this clonotype. The rearrangement joins TRBV6-5 to TRBJ1-1; 9 nucleotides align to TRBD1. CDR3 length: 12 amino acids. The germline gives CDR1 MNHEY, CDR2 SVGAGI. Trimming took 9 bases from V and 3 from J; bases not matched to a gene: 2. CDR3 region: CARTGGYTEAFF. Written as DNA, the CDR3 is TGTGCCAGGACAGGGGGTTACACTGAAGCTTTCTTT.

This clonotype was found a few times. This chain links TRBV4-2 with TRBJ2-1, with 8 bases fitting TRBD2. V was clipped by 0 bases and J by 0 bases; unmatched bases: 10. The CDR3 totals 19 residues. Germline CDR1 LGHNA, CDR2 YNFKEQ. CDR3 nucleotide sequence: TGTGCCAGCAGCCAAGAATGGGGAGGAGCGGGGGACTCCTACAATGAGCAGTTCTTC. This sequence encodes CASSQEWGGAGDSYNEQFF.

This chain links TRBV7-2 with TRBJ1-5; 7 bases map to TRBD1. Trimming removed 1 base from V and 5 bases from J; junction bases left unmatched: 8. This CDR3 comprises 16 residues. Germline V CDR1 and CDR2: SGHTA, FQGNSA. CDR3 sequence reads: CASSLGQRGRDQPQHF. CDR3 nucleotides: TGTGCCAGCAGCTTAGGGCAAAGGGGGCGCGATCAGCCCCAGCATTTT. The full variable domain, completed using reference TRBV7-2 and TRBJ1-5, is GAGVSQSPSNKVTEKGKDVELRCDPISGHTALYWYRQSLGQGLEFLIYFQGNSAPDKSGLPSDRFSAERTGGSVSTLTIQRTQQEDSAVYLCASSLGQRGRDQPQHFGDGTRLSIL.

This chain connects TRBV29-1 to TRBJ2-3, with 14 bases that match TRBD2. CDR3 size: 16 residues. Germline V lookup: CDR1 SQVTM, CDR2 ANQGSEA. J was trimmed by 2 bases and V by 2 bases; bases with no gene match: 3. CDR3 amino acids: CSVEPGLAGATDTQYF. The CDR3 bases are TGCAGCGTTGAACCGGGACTAGCGGGGGCCACAGATACGCAGTATTTT.

This chain links TRBV20-1 with TRBJ2-7, with 10 bases fitting TRBD2. The germline CDR1 and CDR2 sequences are DFQATT and SNEGSKA (reference sequence). V shed 3 bases, J shed 5 bases, and the junction held 13 bases outside the gene matches. CDR3 length: 16 amino acids. CDR3 protein: CSARRGAGGPMDEQYF. Written as DNA, the CDR3 is TGCAGTGCTAGGAGGGGAGCGGGAGGGCCTATGGACGAGCAGTACTTC.

V and J are TRBV5-5 and TRBJ2-7, with 7 bases lining up with TRBD1. The J call may be mistaken, given a closer DNA end match to TRBJ2-4. The CDR3 consists of 15 residues. Per germline, CDR1 SGHKS and CDR2 YYEKEE (reference sequence). CDR3 sequence: CASSPRDRENDIQYF. The DNA for the CDR3 is TGTGCCAGCAGCCCCCGGGACAGAGAAAATGACATTCAGTACTTC.

The table lists this clonotype with a few counts. The chain combines TRBV20-1 with TRBJ2-1; D uncertain. Trimming shortened V by 0 bases and J by 4 bases, and 10 bases separated the two germline ends. CDR3 size: 14 residues. Germline CDR1 is DFQATT and CDR2 is SNEGSKA (reference sequence). CDR3 protein: CSAREVGRYNEQFF. The CDR3 DNA sequence: TGCAGTGCTAGAGAGGTGGGCAGATACAATGAGCAGTTCTTC.